The present TCR beta chain was sequenced within a study of human T cells and chemical hapten exposure. Study-level information: The variation in per-sample TCR yields arose mainly from small differences in pooled library volumes.

Noted time point: pre-sensitization, week 0. Treatment: therapeutic diphenylcyclopropenone sensitization with weekly scalp DPC. Germline V gene sequence: CDR1 SGHTA, CDR2 FQGNSA. This CDR3 spans 13 amino acids. For the library, individual cDNA molecules each received unique molecular identifiers. From the RACE reads, TCRdb called clonotypes with MiXCR, one entry per CDR3 protein. The sample records fewer than 300,000 distinct CDR3 sequences, approximately 8.6% being singletons. Only a few counts were recorded for this clonotype. One end of the junction fails to match germline, which may point to a read error.

The sequence was collected from a woman aged 35 to 49 with alopecia areata. Some clones in this sample may be carry-over from other donors' samples. The V and J genes are TRBV7-2 and TRBJ2-1; 7 nucleotides agree with TRBD2. This specimen was whole blood, taken in connection with sensitization to the hapten diphenylcyclopropenone (DPC). The CDR3 DNA sequence: TGTGCCAGCAGCTTAGGGGACTACGATGAGCAGTTCTTC. This encodes CASSLGDYDEQFF.